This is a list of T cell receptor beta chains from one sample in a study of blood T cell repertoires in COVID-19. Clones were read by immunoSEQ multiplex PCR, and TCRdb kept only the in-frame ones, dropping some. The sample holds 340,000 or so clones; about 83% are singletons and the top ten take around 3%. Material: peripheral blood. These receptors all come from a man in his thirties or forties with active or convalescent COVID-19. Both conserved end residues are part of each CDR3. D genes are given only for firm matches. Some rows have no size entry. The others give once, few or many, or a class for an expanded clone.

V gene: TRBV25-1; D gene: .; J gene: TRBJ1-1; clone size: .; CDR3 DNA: TGTGCCAGCAATTGTTACCAAACAGGGAGGGACACTGAAGCTTTCTTT; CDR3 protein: CASNCYQTGRDTEAFF
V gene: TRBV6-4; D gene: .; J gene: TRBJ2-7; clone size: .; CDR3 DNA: TGTGCCAGCAGTGCTGAGGCGGGCTACGAGCAGTACTTC; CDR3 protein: CASSAEAGYEQYF
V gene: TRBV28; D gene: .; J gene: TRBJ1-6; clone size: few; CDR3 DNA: TGTGCCAGCAGTTTATCCCTTTCACCCCTCCACTTT; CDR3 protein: CASSLSLSPLHF
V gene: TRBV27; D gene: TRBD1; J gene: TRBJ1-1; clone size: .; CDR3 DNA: TGTGCCAGCAGTTTCCCGGAGAGACAGGGTGAAGCTTTCTTT; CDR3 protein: CASSFPERQGEAFF
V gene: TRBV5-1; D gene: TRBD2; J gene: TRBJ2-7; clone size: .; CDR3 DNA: TGCGCCAGCAGCTTGGAGCGGGATCGCGAGCAGTACTTC; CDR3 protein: CASSLERDREQYF
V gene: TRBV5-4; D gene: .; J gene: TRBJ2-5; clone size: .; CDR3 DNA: TGTGCCAGCAGACCTGGACAGAAACAAGAGACCCAGTACTTC; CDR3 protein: CASRPGQKQETQYF
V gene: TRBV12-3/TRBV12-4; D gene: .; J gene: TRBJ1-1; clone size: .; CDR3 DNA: TGTGCCAGCACCGGACAGATGAACACTGAAGCTTTCTTT; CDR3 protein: CASTGQMNTEAFF
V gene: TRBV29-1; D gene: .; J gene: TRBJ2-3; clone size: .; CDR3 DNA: TGCAGCGTTGGCCGGTCTTCTAGCACAGATACGCAGTATTTT; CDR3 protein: CSVGRSSSTDTQYF
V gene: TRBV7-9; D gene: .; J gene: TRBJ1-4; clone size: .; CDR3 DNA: TGTGCCAGCAGCTTAGGGGAGATCGGTAATGAAAAACTGTTTTTT; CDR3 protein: CASSLGEIGNEKLFF
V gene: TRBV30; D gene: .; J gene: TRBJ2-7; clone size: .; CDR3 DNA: TGTGCCTGGAGTGAAGGAGGGGCCAGCTACGAGCAGTACTTC; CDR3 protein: CAWSEGGASYEQYF
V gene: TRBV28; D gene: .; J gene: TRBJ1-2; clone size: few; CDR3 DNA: TGTGCCAGCAATAGCAGGGCACTTAACTATGGCTACACCTTC; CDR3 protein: CASNSRALNYGYTF
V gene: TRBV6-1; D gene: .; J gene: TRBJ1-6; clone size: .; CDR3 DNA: TGTGCCAGCACTGAGACAGAGAGCTCCTATAATTCACCCCTCCACTTT; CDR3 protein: CASTETESSYNSPLHF
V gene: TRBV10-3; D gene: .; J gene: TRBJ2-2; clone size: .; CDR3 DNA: TGTGCCAGCTCTTCGGCGTTCAGGGAGGACGGGGAGCTGTTTTTT; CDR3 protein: CASSSAFREDGELFF
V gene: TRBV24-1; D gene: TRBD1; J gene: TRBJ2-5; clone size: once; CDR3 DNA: TGTGCCACCAGTGTCACAGGGGGACCACAAGAGACCCAGTACTTC; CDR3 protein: CATSVTGGPQETQYF
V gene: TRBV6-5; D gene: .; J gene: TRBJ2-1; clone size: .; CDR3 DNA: TGTGCCAGCAGTTCCGACAGCTACAATGAGCAGTTCTTC; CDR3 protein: CASSSDSYNEQFF
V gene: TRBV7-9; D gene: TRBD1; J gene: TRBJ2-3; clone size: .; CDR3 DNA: TGTGCCAGCAGCGTGGGACAGAAGACAGATACGCAGTATTTT; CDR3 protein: CASSVGQKTDTQYF
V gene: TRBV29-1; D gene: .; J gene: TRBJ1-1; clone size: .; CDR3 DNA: TGCAGCGTCTCGCCGGGGATGAACACTGAAGCTTTCTTT; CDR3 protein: CSVSPGMNTEAFF
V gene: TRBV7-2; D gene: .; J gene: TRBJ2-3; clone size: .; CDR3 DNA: TGTGCCAGCAGCTTAGAGGCGGGGCCCACAGATACGCAGTATTTT; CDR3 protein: CASSLEAGPTDTQYF
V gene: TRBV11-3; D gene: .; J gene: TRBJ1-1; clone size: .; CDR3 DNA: TGTGCCAGCAGCCCGACAAGTTGGTCTTTCTTT; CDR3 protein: CASSPTSWSFF
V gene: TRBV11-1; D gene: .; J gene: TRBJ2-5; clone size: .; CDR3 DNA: TGTGCCTCCGGGGAAAGGGAAACGGATGAGACCCAGTACTTC; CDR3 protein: CASGERETDETQYF
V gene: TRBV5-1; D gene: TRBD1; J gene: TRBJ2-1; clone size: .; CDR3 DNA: TGCGCCAGCAGCTTGATGGGACAGGGAAGGAATGAGCAGTTCTTC; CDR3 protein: CASSLMGQGRNEQFF
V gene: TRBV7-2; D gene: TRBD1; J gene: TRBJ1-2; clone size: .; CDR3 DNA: TGTGCCAGCAGCCCAGGGACAGGGGACTATGGCTACACCTTC; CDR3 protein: CASSPGTGDYGYTF
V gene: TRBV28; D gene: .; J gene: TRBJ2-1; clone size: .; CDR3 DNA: TGTGCCAGCAGCACCCGAAGGCTAGGCCACCATCATGAGCAGTTCTTC; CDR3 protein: CASSTRRLGHHHEQFF
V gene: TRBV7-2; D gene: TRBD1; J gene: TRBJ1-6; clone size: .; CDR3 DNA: TGTGCCAGCAGACCGGACAGGGGGCAGTCACCCCTCCACTTT; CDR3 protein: CASRPDRGQSPLHF
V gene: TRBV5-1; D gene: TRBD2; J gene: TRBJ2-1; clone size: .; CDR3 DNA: TGCGCCAGCACACTAGCGGCTTACAATGAGCAGTTCTTC; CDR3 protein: CASTLAAYNEQFF
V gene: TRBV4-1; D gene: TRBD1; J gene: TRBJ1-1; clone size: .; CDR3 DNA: TGCGCCAGCAGCCTCCAACCCTCAGGGGGCACTGAAGCTTTCTTT; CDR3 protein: CASSLQPSGGTEAFF
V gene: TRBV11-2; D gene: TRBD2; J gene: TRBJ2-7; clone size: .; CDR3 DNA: TGTGCCAGCAGCTTAGAAGCGGGAGGGTACGAGCAGTACTTC; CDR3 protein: CASSLEAGGYEQYF
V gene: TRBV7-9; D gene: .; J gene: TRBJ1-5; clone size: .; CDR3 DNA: TGTGCCAGCAGCTCTACGGGGTATAGCAATCAGCCCCAGCATTTT; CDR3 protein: CASSSTGYSNQPQHF
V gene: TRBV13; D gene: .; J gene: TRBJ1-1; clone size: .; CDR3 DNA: TGTGCCAGCAGTGTAGAAGGACATTTGAACACTGAAGCTTTCTTT; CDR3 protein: CASSVEGHLNTEAFF
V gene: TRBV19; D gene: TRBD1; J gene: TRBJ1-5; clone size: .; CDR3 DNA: TGTGCCAGTAGTATAGTCCAGGGGGCGAACGGCAATCAGCCCCAGCATTTT; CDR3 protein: CASSIVQGANGNQPQHF
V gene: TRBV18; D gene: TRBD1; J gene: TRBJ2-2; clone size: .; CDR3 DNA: TGTGCCAGCTCACCACTTACAGGGGACACCGGGGAGCTGTTTTTT; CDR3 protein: CASSPLTGDTGELFF
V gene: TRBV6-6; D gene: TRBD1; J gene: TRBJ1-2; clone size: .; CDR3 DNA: TGTGCCAGCAGTAACCAGGGGGATCGGAATGGCTACACCTTC; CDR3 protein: CASSNQGDRNGYTF
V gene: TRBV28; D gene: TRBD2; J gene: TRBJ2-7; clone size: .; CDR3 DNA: TGTGCCAGCAGAGCCCGGACTAGTTTCGAGTACTTC; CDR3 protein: CASRARTSFEYF
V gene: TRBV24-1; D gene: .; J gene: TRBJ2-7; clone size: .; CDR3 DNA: TGTGCCACCAGTGCCCGGGACTGGTCCTACGAGCAGTACTTC; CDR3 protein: CATSARDWSYEQYF
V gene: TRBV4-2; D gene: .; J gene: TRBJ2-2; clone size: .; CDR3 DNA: TGTGCCAGCAGCCATGGAGTCGGAGGGATCTTCACCGGGGAGCTGTTTTTT; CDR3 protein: CASSHGVGGIFTGELFF
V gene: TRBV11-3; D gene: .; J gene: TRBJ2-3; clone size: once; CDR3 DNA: TGTGCCAGCAGCCCGGGTCTTGGAAACGCAGATACGCAGTATTTT; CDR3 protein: CASSPGLGNADTQYF
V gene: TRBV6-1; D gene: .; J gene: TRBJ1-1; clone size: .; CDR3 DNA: TGTGCCAGCAGTGAAGAAGCAGGTCTGTCAGCTTTCTTT; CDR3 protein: CASSEEAGLSAFF
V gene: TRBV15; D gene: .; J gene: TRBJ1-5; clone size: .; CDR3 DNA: TGTGCCACCAGCGGAACCTCCCGGACAGACAGCAATCAGCCCCAGCATTTT; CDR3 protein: CATSGTSRTDSNQPQHF
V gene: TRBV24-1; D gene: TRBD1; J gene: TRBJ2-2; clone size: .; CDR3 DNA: TGTGCCACCAGTGACCTGGGACAGGGTTTTGCCGGGGAGCTGTTTTTT; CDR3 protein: CATSDLGQGFAGELFF
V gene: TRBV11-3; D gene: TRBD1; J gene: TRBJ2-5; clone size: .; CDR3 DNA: TGTGCCAGCAGCTCAAGGACAGGGCGAGAGACCCAGTACTTC; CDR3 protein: CASSSRTGRETQYF
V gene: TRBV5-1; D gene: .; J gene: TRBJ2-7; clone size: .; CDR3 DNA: TGCGCCAGCAGCTTGGTGAGGAACTCGGACGAGCAGTACTTC; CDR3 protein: CASSLVRNSDEQYF
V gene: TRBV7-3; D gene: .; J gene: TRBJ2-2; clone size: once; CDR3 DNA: TGTGCCAGCAGCCCCAGGGGAGGGGACACCGGGGAGCTGTTTTTT; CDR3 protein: CASSPRGGDTGELFF
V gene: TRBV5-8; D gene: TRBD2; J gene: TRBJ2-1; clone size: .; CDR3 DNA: TGTGCCAGCAGCTTGAAGACTAGCGGGGCGTGGACGAATGAGCAGTTCTTC; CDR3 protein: CASSLKTSGAWTNEQFF
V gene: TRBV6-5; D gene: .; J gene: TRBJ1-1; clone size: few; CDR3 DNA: TGTGCCAGCAGGGGAGCGGGGAACACTGAAGCTTTCTTT; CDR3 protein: CASRGAGNTEAFF
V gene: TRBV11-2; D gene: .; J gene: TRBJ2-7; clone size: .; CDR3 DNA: TGTGCCAGCAGCTTTGGACTTGGCTACGAGCAGTACTTC; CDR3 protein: CASSFGLGYEQYF
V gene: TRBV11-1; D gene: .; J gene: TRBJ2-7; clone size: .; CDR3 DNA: TGTGCCAGCAGGGGGGTCAGGGGTCAGTCCTACGAGCAGTACTTC; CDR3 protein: CASRGVRGQSYEQYF
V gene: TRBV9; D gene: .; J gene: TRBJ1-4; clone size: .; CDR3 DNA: TGTGCCAGCAGCGTAGCTGCAACTAATGAAAAACTGTTTTTT; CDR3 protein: CASSVAATNEKLFF
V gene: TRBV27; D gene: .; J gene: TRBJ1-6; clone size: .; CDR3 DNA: TGTGCCAGCAGTTCCCAGCGGTTTTATTCACCCCTCCACTTT; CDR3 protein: CASSSQRFYSPLHF
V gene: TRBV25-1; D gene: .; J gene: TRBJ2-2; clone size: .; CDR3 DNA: TGTGCCAGCAGTGAAGGGGGCGGCAGGGGAACCGGGGAGCTGTTTTTT; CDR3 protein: CASSEGGGRGTGELFF
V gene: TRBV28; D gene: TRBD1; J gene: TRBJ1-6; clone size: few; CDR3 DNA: TGTGCCAGCATTAACCGTTCCGGGACAGGCTTTATGCCCTATAATTCACCCCTCCACTTT; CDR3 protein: CASINRSGTGFMPYNSPLHF
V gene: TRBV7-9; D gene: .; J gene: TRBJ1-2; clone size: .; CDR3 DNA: TGTGCCAGCAGCTCGGTTCCCCCTTATGGCTACACCTTC; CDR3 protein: CASSSVPPYGYTF
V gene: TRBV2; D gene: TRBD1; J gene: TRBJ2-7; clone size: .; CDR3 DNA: TGTGCCAGCCGGGACAGCCTTTACGAGCAGTACTTC; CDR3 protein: CASRDSLYEQYF
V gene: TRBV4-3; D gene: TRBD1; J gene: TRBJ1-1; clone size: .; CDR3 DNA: TGCGCCAGCAGCCGGGGCCGGCAGGGGGCAACTGAAGCTTTCTTT; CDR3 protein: CASSRGRQGATEAFF
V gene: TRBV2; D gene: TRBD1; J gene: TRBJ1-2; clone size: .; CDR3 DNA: TGTGCCAGCAGTGAGGCTGGACAGGGCCATGGCTACACCTTC; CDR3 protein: CASSEAGQGHGYTF
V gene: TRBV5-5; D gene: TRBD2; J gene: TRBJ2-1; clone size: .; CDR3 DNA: TGTGCCAGCAGACGGAATAGCGGGGGATACAATGAGCAGTTCTTC; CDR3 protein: CASRRNSGGYNEQFF